This T cell receptor beta chain was captured by sequencing in a study of shared clonotypes between healthy human individuals. Only in-frame clones appear in the TCRdb table, and some are missing; sequencing was by immunoSEQ multiplex PCR. Among approximately 2.5 million clones listed, approximately 93% were seen once. This receptor was taken from a man in his late teens or twenties in good health. Some clones in this sample may be carry-over from other donors' samples. Sequenced input: naive CD4+ T cells from PBMCs. Stated subset: CD45RA+ positively selected.

The CDR3 reads CSAGTRETQYF. CDR3 bases: TGCAGTGCTGGGACGAGGGAGACCCAGTACTTC. V gene TRBV20-1 combines with J gene TRBJ2-5; perhaps D is TRBD1 or TRBD2 (5 bases each). This CDR3 comprises 11 residues. V was shortened by 5 bases and J by 5 bases, with 9 bases between the two germline ends. The germline CDR1 and CDR2 sequences are DFQATT and SNEGSKA (reference sequence).